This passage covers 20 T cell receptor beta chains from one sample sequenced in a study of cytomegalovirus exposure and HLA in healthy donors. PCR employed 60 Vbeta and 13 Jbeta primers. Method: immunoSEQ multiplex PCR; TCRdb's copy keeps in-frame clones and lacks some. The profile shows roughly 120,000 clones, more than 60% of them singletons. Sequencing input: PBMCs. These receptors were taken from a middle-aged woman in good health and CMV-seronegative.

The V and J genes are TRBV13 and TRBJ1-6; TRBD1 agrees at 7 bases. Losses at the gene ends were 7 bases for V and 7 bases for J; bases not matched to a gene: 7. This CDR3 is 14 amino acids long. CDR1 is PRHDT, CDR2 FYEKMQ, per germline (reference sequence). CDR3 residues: CASTPPGQNSPLHF. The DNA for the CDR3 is TGTGCCAGCACTCCCCCGGGACAGAATTCACCCCTCCACTTT.

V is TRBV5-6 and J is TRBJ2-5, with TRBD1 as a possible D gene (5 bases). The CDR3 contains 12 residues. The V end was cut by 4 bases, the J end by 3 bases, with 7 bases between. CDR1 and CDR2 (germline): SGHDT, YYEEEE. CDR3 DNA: TGTGCCAGCAGCGGACAAGAAGAGACCCAGTACTTC. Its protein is CASSGQEETQYF.

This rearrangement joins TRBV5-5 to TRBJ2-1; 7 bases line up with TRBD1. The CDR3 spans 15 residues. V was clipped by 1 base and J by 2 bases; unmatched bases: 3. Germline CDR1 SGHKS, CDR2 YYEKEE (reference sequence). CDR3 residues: CASSLSQGAYNEQFF. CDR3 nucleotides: TGTGCCAGCAGCTTGTCCCAGGGGGCCTACAATGAGCAGTTCTTC.

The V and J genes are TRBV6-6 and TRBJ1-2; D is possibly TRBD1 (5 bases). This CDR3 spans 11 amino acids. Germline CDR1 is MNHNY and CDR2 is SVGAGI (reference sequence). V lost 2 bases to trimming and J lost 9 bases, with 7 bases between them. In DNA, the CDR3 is TGTGCCAGCAGTTACACAGGAAGCTACACCTTC. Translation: CASSYTGSYTF.

The CDR3 is CASSSGTSGGAMETQYF. CDR3 sequence (DNA): TGTGCCAGCAGCTCCGGGACTAGCGGGGGGGCCATGGAGACCCAGTACTTC. The chain carries TRBV5-8 and TRBJ2-5; 16 bases agree with TRBD2. The CDR3 runs to 17 residues. The germline gives CDR1 SGHTS, CDR2 YDEGEE. J lost 5 bases, V lost 3 bases, and 7 bases had no gene match.

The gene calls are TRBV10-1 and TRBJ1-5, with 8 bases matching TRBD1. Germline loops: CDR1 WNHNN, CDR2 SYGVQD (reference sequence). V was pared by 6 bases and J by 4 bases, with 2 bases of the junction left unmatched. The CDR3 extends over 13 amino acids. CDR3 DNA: TGCGCCAGCAGGGACAGGGTAAATCAGCCCCAGCATTTT. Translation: CASRDRVNQPQHF.

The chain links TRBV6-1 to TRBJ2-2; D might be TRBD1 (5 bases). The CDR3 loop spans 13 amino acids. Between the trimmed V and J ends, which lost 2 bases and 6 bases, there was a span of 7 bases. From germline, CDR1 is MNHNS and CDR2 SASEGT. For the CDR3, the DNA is TGTGCCAGCAGTGAACGCAGGGCCGGGGAGCTGTTTTTT. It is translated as CASSERRAGELFF.

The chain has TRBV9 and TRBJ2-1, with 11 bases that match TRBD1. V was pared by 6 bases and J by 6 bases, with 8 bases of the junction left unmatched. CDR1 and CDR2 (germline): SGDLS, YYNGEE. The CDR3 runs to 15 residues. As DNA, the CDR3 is TGTGCCAGCACCCCCGGGACAGGGGGATTCAATGAGCAGTTCTTC. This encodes CASTPGTGGFNEQFF.

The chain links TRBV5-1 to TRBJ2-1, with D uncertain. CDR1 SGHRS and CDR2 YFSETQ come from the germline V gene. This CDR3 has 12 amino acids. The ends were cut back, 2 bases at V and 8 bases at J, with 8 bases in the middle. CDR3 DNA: TGCGCCAGCAGCTTACTGAGCGATGAGCAGTTCTTC. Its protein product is CASSLLSDEQFF.

The CDR3 region is CASSFISGGSTDTQYF. CDR3 sequence (DNA): TGCGCCAGCAGTTTCATTAGCGGGGGTAGCACAGATACGCAGTATTTT. The J gene is TRBJ2-3, the V gene TRBV10-1, with TRBD2 identical over 9 bases. V shed 5 bases and J 0 bases; nucleotides not matched to a gene: 6. The CDR3 extends over 16 amino acids. The germline V gene encodes CDR1 WNHNN and CDR2 SYGVQD (reference sequence).

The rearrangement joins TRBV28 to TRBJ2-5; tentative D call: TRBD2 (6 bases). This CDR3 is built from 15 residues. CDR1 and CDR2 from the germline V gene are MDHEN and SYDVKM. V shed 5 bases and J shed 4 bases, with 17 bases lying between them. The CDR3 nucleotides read TGTGCCAGCAGTCAGCGGGTCCTCGAAGCAGAGACCCAGTACTTC. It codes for CASSQRVLEAETQYF.

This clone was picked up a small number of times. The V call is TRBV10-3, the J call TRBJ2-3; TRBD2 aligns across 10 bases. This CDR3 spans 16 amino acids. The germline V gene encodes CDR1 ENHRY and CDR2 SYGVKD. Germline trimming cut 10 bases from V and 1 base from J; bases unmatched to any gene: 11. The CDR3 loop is CASALAGVRGTDTQYF. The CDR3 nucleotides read TGTGCCAGTGCGCTAGCGGGAGTGCGGGGCACAGATACGCAGTATTTT.

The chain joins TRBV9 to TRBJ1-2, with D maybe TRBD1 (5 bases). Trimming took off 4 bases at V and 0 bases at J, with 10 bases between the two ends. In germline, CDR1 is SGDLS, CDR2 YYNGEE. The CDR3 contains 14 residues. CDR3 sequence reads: CASSLTTANYGYTF. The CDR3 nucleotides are TGTGCCAGCAGCCTCACGACAGCTAACTATGGCTACACCTTC.

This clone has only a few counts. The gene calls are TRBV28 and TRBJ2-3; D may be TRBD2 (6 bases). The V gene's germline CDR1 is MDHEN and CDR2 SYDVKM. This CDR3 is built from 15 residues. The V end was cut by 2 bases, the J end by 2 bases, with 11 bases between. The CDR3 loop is CASSLGTGDTDTQYF. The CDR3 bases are TGTGCCAGCAGTTTAGGGACGGGGGACACAGATACGCAGTATTTT.

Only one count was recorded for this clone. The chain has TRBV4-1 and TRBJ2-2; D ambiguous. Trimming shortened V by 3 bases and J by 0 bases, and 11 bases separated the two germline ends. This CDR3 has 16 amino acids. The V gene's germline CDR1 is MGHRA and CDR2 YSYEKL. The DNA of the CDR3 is TGCGCCAGCAGCCACCCTCCCGGGTCGAACACCGGGGAGCTGTTTTTT. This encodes CASSHPPGSNTGELFF.

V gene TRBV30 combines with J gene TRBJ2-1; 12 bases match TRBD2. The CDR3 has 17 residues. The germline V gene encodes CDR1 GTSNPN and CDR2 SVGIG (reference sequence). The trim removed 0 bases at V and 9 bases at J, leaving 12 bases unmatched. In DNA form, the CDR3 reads TGTGCCTGGAGTGTAGGGGCGACACTAGCGGGAGGAGGTGAGCAGTTCTTC. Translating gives CAWSVGATLAGGGEQFF.

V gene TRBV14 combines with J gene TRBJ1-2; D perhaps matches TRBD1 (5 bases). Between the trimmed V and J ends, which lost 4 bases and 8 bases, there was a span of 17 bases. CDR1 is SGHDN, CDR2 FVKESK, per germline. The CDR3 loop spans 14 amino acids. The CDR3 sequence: CASSPPGGAGGYTF. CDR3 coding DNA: TGTGCCAGCAGCCCCCCGGGCGGGGCGGGGGGCTACACCTTC.

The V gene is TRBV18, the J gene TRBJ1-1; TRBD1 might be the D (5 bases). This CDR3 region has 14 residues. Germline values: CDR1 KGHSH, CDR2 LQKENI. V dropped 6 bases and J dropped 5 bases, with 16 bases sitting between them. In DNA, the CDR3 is TGTGCCAGCTCCCGGGGGGGGGTAGAGACTGAAGCTTTCTTT. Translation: CASSRGGVETEAFF.

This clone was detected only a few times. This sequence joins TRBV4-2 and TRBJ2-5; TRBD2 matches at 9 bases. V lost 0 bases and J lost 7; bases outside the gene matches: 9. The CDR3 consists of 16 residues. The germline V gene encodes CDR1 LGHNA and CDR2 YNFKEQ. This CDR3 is CASSQEREGPMGTQYF. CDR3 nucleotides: TGTGCCAGCAGCCAAGAGCGGGAGGGCCCCATGGGGACCCAGTACTTC.

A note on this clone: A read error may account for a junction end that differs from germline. CDR3: CASAPETGNQLQHF. The CDR3, as DNA: TGTGCTAGTGCCCCCGAGACAGGAAATCAGCTCCAGCATTTT. The chain carries TRBV12-5 and TRBJ1-5, with D possibly matching TRBD1 (6 bases). CDR1 and CDR2 (germline): LGHNT, FRNRAP. The CDR3 is 14 residues long.